This T cell receptor beta chain was found in a study of cytomegalovirus exposure and HLA in healthy donors. The V gene's germline CDR1 is SQVTM and CDR2 ANQGSEA. This CDR3 is 11 amino acids long. PCR involved 60 Vbeta and 13 Jbeta primers. Source study methods: Some 10 million of the roughly 80 million unique TCR beta chains counted in a later analysis were shared. The protocol was immunoSEQ multiplex PCR, while the TCRdb copy is restricted to in-frame clones and leaves out a portion. For V, J and clone size, that table is used; D and trimming come from the DNA. The sample consists of about 150,000 clones, 64% of them appearing once.

The source of this sequence is a woman in her twenties or thirties in good health and CMV-seropositive. Sequencing was done on a sample of PBMCs. The chain links TRBV29-1 to TRBJ2-5; the D is unclear. The J call could be wrong; TRBJ2-7 is a better fit for the DNA end. The CDR3 reads CSVRLSYEQYF. CDR3 DNA sequence: TGCAGCGTTAGACTCTCCTACGAGCAGTACTTC.